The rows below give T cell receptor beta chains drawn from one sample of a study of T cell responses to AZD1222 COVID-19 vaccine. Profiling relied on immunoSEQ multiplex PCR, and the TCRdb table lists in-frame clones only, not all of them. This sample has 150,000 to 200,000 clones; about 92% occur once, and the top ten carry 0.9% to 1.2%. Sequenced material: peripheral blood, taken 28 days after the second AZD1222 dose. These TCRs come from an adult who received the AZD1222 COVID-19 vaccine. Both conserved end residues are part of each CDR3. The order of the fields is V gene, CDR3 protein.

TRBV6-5 CASSYSRQGISEAFF
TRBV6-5 CASSSGRHDEKLFF
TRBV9 CASSERDPVYGYTF
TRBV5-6 CASSFGTSAYEQYF
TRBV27 CASSLFAGAEAFF
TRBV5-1 CASSFTATYEQYF
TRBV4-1 CASSQAGGEGQPQHF
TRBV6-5 CASRAPGSQETQYF
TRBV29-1 CSARDRLNTEAFF
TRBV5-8 CASSPGLMNTEAFF
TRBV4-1 CASSQELHSIEAFF
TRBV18 CASSPGQGVYEQYF
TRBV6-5 CASSRNGGAEAFF
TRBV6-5 CASSWEVGGGEAFF
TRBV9 CASSGTGTNSPLHF
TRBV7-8 CASSLSWTGAGQPQHF
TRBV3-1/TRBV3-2 CASSMTGVNTEAFF
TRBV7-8 CASSPQVGGNQPQHF
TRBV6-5 CASETGPYSNQPQHF
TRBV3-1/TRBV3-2 CASRDIRNTIYF
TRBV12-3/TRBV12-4 CASSLIVADTQYF
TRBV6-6 CASSYSWGRAFF
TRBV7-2 CASRGQLGDTEAFF
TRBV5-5 CASSLDRVGPLHF
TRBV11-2 CASSFVANTGELFF
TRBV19 CASRRGGEANYGYTF
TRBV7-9 CASSPRRASATEAFF
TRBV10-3 CAISESGTYNEQFF
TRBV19 CASSNGGPVFAGELFF
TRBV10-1 CASSDWTQGEQYF
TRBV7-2 CASSEDGLYGYTF
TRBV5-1 CASSLEPRSTEAFF
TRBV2 CASCGGTTNEKLFF
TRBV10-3 CATTGNGDTIYF
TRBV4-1 CASSPGSGGRVEQYF
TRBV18 CASSTRQGTVNTEAFF
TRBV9 CASSVDGGLSYEQYF
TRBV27 CASSFIGQPSPPLHF
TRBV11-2 CASSSGGRETQYF
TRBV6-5 CASNYYRGNTEAFF
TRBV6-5 CASSYSQGAQTFF
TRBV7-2 CASSFLPGRAETQYF
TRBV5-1 CASSHWDRATGELFF
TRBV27 CASSLYGGPTEAFF
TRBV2 CASSEGQPFNQPQHF
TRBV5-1 CASSYQHSTNEKLFF
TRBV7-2 CASVQGMNGYTF
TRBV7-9 CASSLGHRAPYEQYF
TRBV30 CAFLQDSGNTIYF
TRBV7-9 CASIPQGDNTEAFF
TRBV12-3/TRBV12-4 CASSLTQGTGTF
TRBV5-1 CASSPDTSNQPQHF
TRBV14 CASSQSPGLYEKLFF
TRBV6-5 CASSQLRGDGYTF